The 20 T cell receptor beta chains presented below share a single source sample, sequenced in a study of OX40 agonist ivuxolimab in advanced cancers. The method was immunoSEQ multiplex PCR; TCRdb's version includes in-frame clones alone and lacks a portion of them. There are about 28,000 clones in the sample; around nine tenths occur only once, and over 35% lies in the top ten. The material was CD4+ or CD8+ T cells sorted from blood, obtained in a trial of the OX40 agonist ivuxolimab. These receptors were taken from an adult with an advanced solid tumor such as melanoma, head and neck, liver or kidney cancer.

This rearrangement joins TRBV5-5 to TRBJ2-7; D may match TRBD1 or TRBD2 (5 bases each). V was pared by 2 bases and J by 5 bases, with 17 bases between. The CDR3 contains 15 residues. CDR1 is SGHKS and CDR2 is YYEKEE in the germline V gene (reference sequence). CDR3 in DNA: TGTGCCAGCAGCTTTGGCCAGAGGGGTCCCCACGAGCAGTACTTC. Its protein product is CASSFGQRGPHEQYF.

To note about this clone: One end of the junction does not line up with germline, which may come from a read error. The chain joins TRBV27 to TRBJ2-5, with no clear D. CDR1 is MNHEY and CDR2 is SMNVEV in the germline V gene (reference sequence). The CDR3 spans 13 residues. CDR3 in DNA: TGTGCCAGCAGTCCCACAATGGTAGCAGTCGAGAACTTC. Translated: CASSPTMVAVENF.

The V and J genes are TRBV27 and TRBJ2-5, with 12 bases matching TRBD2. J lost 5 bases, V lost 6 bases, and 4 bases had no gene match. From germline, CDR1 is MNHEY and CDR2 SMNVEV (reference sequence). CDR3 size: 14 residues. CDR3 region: CASRGLAGSETQYF. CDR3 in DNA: TGTGCCAGCAGAGGACTAGCGGGGTCGGAGACCCAGTACTTC.

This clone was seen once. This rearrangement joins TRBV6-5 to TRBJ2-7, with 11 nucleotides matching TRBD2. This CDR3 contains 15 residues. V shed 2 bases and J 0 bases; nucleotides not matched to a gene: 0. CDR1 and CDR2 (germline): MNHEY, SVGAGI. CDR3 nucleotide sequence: TGTGCCAGCAGTTACGGACTAGCGGGCTCCTACGAGCAGTACTTC. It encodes CASSYGLAGSYEQYF.

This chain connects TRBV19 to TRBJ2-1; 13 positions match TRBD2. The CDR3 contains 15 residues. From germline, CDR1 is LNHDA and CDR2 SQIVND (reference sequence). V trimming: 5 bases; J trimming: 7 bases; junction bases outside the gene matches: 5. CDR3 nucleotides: TGTGCCAGTAGTGTACTAGCGGGAGGGCTGAATGAGCAGTTCTTC. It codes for CASSVLAGGLNEQFF.

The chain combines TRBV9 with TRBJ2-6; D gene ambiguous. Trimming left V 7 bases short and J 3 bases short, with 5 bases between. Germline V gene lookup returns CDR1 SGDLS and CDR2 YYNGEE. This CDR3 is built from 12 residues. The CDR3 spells CASYSGANVLTF. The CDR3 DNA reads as TGTGCCAGCTACAGTGGGGCCAACGTCCTGACTTTC.

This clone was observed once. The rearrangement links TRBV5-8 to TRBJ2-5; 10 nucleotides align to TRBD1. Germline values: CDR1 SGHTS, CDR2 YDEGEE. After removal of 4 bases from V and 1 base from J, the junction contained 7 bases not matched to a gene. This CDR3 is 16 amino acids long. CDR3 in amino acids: CASSNRDRGAQETQYF. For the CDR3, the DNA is TGTGCCAGCAGCAACCGGGACAGGGGTGCCCAAGAGACCCAGTACTTC.

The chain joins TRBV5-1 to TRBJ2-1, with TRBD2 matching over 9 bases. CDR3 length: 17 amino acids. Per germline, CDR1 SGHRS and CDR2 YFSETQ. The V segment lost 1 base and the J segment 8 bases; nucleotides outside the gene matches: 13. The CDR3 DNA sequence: TGCGCCAGCAGCTTGTATAGCGGGAGCTTTATTGGGGATGAGCAGTTCTTC. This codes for CASSLYSGSFIGDEQFF.

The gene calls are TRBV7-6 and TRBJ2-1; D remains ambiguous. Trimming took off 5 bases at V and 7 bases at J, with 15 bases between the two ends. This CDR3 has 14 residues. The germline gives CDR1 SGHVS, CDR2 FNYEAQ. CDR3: CASSVSSDPNEQFF. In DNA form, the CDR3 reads TGTGCCAGCAGCGTCTCTAGTGACCCGAATGAGCAGTTCTTC.

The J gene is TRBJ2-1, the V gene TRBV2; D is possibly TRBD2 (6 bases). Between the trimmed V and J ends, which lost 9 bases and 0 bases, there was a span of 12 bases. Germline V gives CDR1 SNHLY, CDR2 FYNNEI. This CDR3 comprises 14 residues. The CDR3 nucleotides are TGTGCCAGTATTAACGGGGGCTCCTACAATGAGCAGTTCTTC. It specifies CASINGGSYNEQFF.

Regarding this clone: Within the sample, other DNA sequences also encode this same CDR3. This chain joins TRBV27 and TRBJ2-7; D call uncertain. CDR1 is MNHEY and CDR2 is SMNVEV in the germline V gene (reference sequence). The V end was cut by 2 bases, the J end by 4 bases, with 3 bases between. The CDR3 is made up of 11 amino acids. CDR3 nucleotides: TGTGCCAGCAGTTTAGGTTACGAGCAGTACTTC. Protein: CASSLGYEQYF.

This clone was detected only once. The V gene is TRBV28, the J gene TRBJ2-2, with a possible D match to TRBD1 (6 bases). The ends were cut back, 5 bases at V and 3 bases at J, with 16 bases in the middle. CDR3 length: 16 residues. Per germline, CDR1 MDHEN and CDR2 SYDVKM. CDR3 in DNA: TGTGCCAGCAGTATTAGTTCAGGGGTCCACACCGGGGAGCTGTTTTTT. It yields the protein CASSISSGVHTGELFF.

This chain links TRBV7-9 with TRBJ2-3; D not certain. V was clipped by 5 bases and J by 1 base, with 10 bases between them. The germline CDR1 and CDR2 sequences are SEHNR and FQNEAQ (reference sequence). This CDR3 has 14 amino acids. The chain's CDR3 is CASSHDTRTDTQYF. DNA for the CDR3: TGTGCCAGCAGCCACGACACACGCACAGATACGCAGTATTTT.

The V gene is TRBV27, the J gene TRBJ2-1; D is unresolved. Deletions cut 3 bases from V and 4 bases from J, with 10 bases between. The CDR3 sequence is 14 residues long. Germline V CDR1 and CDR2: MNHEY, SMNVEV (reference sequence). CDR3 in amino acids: CASSFLPQYNEQFF. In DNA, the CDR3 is TGTGCCAGCAGTTTCCTGCCCCAGTACAATGAGCAGTTCTTC.

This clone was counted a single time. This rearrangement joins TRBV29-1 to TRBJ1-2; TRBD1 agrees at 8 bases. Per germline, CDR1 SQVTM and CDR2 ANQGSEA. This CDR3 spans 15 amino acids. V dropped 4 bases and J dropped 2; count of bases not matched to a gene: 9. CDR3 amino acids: CSVVLGQDTNYGYTF. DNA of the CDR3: TGCAGCGTTGTGCTGGGACAGGACACAAACTATGGCTACACCTTC.

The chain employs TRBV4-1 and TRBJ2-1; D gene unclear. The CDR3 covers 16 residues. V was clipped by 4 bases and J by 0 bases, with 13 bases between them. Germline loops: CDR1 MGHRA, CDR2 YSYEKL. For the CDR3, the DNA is TGCGCCAGCAGCCTCCGCAGTAGCTCCTCCTACAATGAGCAGTTCTTC. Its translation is CASSLRSSSSYNEQFF.

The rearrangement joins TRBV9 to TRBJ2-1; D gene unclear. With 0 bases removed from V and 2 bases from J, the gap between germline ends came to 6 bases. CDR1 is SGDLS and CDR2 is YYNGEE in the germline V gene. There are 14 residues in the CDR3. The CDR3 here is CASSVDRAYNEQFF. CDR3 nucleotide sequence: TGTGCCAGCAGCGTAGATAGGGCCTACAATGAGCAGTTCTTC. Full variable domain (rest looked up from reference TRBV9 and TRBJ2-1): DSGVTQTPKHLITATGQRVTLRCSPRSGDLSVYWYQQSLDQGLQFLIQYYNGEERAKGNILERFSAQQFPDLHSELNLSSLELGDSALYFCASSVDRAYNEQFFGPGTRLTVL.

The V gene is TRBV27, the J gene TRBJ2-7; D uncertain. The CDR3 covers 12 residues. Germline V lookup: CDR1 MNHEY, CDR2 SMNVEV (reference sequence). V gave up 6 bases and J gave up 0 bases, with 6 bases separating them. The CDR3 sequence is CASSDHSYEQYF. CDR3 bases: TGTGCCAGCAGCGACCACTCCTACGAGCAGTACTTC.

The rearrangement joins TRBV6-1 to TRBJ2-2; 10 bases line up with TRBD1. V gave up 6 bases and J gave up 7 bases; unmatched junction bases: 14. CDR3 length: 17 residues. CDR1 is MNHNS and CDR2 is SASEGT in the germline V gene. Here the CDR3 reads CASSESWTGGISGELFF. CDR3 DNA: TGTGCCAGCAGCGAAAGTTGGACAGGGGGTATTAGCGGGGAGCTGTTTTTT.

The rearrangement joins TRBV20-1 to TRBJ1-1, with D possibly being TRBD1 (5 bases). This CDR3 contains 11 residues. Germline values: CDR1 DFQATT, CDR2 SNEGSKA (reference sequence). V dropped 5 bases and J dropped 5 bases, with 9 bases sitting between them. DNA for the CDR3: TGCAGTGCTTACCGGGGGACTGAAGCTTTCTTT. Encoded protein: CSAYRGTEAFF.